These 4 T cell receptor beta chains were sequenced from one sample in a study of T cells in localized non-small cell lung cancer. Clones were sequenced by immunoSEQ multiplex PCR, and TCRdb holds only the in-frame ones, with some missing. The sample has 9,800 or so clones, around 41% seen once. The specimen comprised lymph node tissue, sampled before any cancer treatment. The receptor source for this set is a woman between 35 and 70 years old with stage I lung adenocarcinoma.

This chain uses TRBV29-1 with TRBJ1-1, with D perhaps TRBD1 (5 bases). This CDR3 region has 12 residues. Trimming took off 4 bases at V and 2 bases at J, with 8 bases between the two ends. Per the germline V gene, CDR1 is SQVTM and CDR2 is ANQGSEA. The CDR3, as DNA: TGCAGCGTTGGCCGGGGCAACACTGAAGCTTTCTTT. Amino acid sequence: CSVGRGNTEAFF.

CDR3 sequence reads: CASSLPGRRDEAFF. CDR3 DNA sequence: TGTGCCAGCTCACTTCCGGGTAGGAGGGATGAAGCTTTCTTT. The J gene is TRBJ1-1, the V gene TRBV18; no clear D. V lost 4 bases, J lost 7 bases, and 16 bases lay in between. Germline loops: CDR1 KGHSH, CDR2 LQKENI. CDR3 length equals 14 residues.

This clone showed up just a few times. The chain recombines TRBV30 with TRBJ1-1, with D unclear. Germline V gene lookup returns CDR1 GTSNPN and CDR2 SVGIG (reference sequence). V lost 0 bases to trimming and J lost 6 bases, with 8 bases between them. The CDR3 length is 12 residues. The CDR3 is CAWSVGFSEAFF. The CDR3 DNA reads as TGTGCCTGGAGTGTAGGGTTTTCTGAAGCTTTCTTT.

This clone was seen only a few times. The chain joins TRBV9 to TRBJ2-7, with TRBD2 matching 8 bases. Looked up from germline, CDR1 is SGDLS and CDR2 is YYNGEE. This CDR3 region has 15 residues. V was clipped by 1 base and J by 4 bases; unmatched bases: 7. The CDR3 DNA sequence: TGTGCCAGCAGCGTATCCAGCGGGGGCCCGTACGAGCAGTACTTC. Residues: CASSVSSGGPYEQYF.